The 31 T cell receptor beta chains given below trace back to one sample, sequenced in a study of cytomegalovirus exposure and HLA in healthy donors. Generated by immunoSEQ multiplex PCR, the TCRdb table keeps only in-frame clones and is missing some. The table includes under 100,000 clones, roughly 84% detected once. Sequencing was done on a sample of PBMCs. The receptors derive from a woman aged 18-35 years in good health and CMV-seropositive.

This chain links TRBV6-5 with TRBJ2-5; 7 bases align to TRBD2. The end of the DNA aligns better with TRBJ2-7, so the J call may be wrong. The V gene's germline CDR1 is MNHEY and CDR2 SVGAGI. The CDR3 runs 14 residues. The CDR3 sequence is CASSYNGGVHEQYF. CDR3 nucleotide sequence: TGTGCCAGCAGTTACAATGGGGGGGTCCACGAGCAGTACTTC.

This clone was counted between two and nine times. The chain couples TRBV5-4 to TRBJ2-7, with TRBD1 matching over 9 bases. Germline V gene sequence: CDR1 SGHNT, CDR2 YYREEE (reference sequence). V lost 0 bases and J lost 7; bases outside the gene matches: 5. The CDR3 contains 14 residues. In DNA form, the CDR3 reads TGTGCCAGCAGCTTGGACAGGGGGCCTTGGGAGCAGTACTTC. This translates into CASSLDRGPWEQYF.

The genes are TRBV9 and TRBJ2-3; 9 bases agree with TRBD2. CDR1 and CDR2 (germline): SGDLS, YYNGEE. This CDR3 is built from 18 residues. J was trimmed by 3 bases and V by 0 bases; bases with no gene match: 11. CDR3 DNA: TGTGCCAGCAGCGTAGTGACGGCGGGGGGGCCCAGTACAGATACGCAGTATTTT. Protein: CASSVVTAGGPSTDTQYF. Looking up the rest from reference TRBV9 and TRBJ2-3 gives the full variable domain: DSGVTQTPKHLITATGQRVTLRCSPRSGDLSVYWYQQSLDQGLQFLIQYYNGEERAKGNILERFSAQQFPDLHSELNLSSLELGDSALYFCASSVVTAGGPSTDTQYFGPGTRLTVL.

This sequence joins TRBV18 and TRBJ2-7; TRBD2 matches at 11 bases. The CDR3 is 15 residues long. Per the germline V gene, CDR1 is KGHSH and CDR2 is LQKENI. With V trimmed by 1 base and J by 5 bases, 4 bases remained unmatched. The CDR3: CASSPLAGGQNEQYF. The CDR3 DNA sequence: TGTGCCAGCTCACCACTAGCGGGGGGGCAAAACGAGCAGTACTTC.

V gene TRBV2 combines with J gene TRBJ2-3, with 11 positions matching TRBD2. With V trimmed by 7 bases and J by 12 bases, 9 bases remained unmatched. This CDR3 spans 13 amino acids. Looked up from germline, CDR1 is SNHLY and CDR2 is FYNNEI. The CDR3 nucleotides are TGTGCCAGCATTATGCTAGCGGGGGGCCCCCAGTATTTT. Its translation: CASIMLAGGPQYF.

This clone was counted only a few times. This rearrangement joins TRBV6-5 to TRBJ2-7, with D possibly matching TRBD1 (6 bases). Trimming shortened V by 0 bases and J by 6 bases, and 9 bases separated the two germline ends. Germline CDR1 and CDR2: MNHEY and SVGAGI. This CDR3 is 13 amino acids long. Here the CDR3 DNA reads TGTGCCAGCAGTTACTCGGACAGTCCCGAGCAGTACTTC. Protein: CASSYSDSPEQYF.

Many counts were recorded for this clone. The gene calls are TRBV28 and TRBJ2-3; TRBD2 agrees at 9 bases. The junction had 4 bases not matched to a gene; V was cut back by 4 bases and J by 2 bases. The CDR3 is 15 amino acids. CDR1 MDHEN and CDR2 SYDVKM come from the germline V gene. The CDR3 DNA follows: TGTGCCAGCAGTTCGGCTAGCGGGGTCACAGATACGCAGTATTTT. It codes for CASSSASGVTDTQYF.

CDR3 amino acids: CASSLVSGNTEAFF. DNA of the CDR3: TGCGCCAGCAGCTTGGTCTCCGGGAACACTGAAGCTTTCTTT. The chain recombines TRBV5-1 with TRBJ1-1, with unresolved D. V lost 0 bases and J lost 1, with 7 bases in between. The CDR3 is 14 residues long. The germline gives CDR1 SGHRS, CDR2 YFSETQ.

V and J are TRBV18 and TRBJ2-5, with TRBD1 matching 8 bases. This CDR3 spans 15 amino acids. Germline assignment: CDR1 KGHSH and CDR2 LQKENI. V was clipped by 3 bases and J by 5 bases; unmatched bases: 8. Here the CDR3 DNA reads TGTGCCAGCTCACCGTTGAGGACAGGGCACGAGACCCAGTACTTC. Encoded protein: CASSPLRTGHETQYF.

The V and J genes are TRBV5-1 and TRBJ1-4, with D tentatively TRBD1 (6 bases). CDR3 size: 17 residues. Deletions cut 0 bases from V and 6 bases from J, with 18 bases between. CDR1 is SGHRS and CDR2 is YFSETQ in the germline V gene. The CDR3 DNA follows: TGCGCCAGCAGCTTGGGGCATACAGGGTATTCGGATGAAAAACTGTTTTTT. It is translated as CASSLGHTGYSDEKLFF.

This rearrangement joins TRBV19 to TRBJ1-4, with a weak D call TRBD1 (6 bases). CDR3 size: 16 residues. Germline CDR1 LNHDA, CDR2 SQIVND (reference sequence). V was trimmed by 5 bases and J by 8 bases, leaving 21 bases between them. In DNA, the CDR3 is TGTGCCAGTAGTCCGCGAAACAGGGCAGGTGACGAAAAACTGTTTTTT. It yields the protein CASSPRNRAGDEKLFF.

This clone appeared once. The chain combines TRBV19 with TRBJ2-5, with 7 bases aligning to TRBD1. There are 11 residues in the CDR3. Germline V lookup: CDR1 LNHDA, CDR2 SQIVND (reference sequence). The V and J ends lost 7 bases and 5 bases, in that order; junction bases with no gene match: 1. DNA of the CDR3: TGTGCCAGTAAGACAGGGGAGACCCAGTACTTC. Its protein is CASKTGETQYF.

The V call is TRBV28, the J call TRBJ1-1; TRBD1 aligns across 12 bases. The CDR3 covers 15 residues. The germline V gene encodes CDR1 MDHEN and CDR2 SYDVKM. V gave up 5 bases and J gave up 4 bases; unmatched junction bases: 5. CDR3 in DNA: TGTGCCAGCAGTCCGGGACAGGGGGCGATCACTGAAGCTTTCTTT. Its protein product is CASSPGQGAITEAFF.

The chain links TRBV19 to TRBJ2-2, with D tentatively TRBD1 (5 bases). This CDR3 is 14 amino acids long. V dropped 7 bases and J dropped 1 base, with 10 bases sitting between them. In germline, CDR1 is LNHDA, CDR2 SQIVND (reference sequence). The CDR3 here is CASILQENTGELFF. CDR3 DNA: TGTGCCAGTATTTTACAGGAGAACACCGGGGAGCTGTTTTTT.

V usage is TRBV28 and J usage is TRBJ2-1, with 7 nucleotides matching TRBD1. The junction had 12 bases not matched to a gene; V was cut back by 4 bases and J by 3 bases. The CDR3 covers 17 residues. The germline V gene has CDR1 MDHEN and CDR2 SYDVKM. DNA for the CDR3: TGTGCCAGCAGTTCCCAGCTAACAGGGGCAATCTACAATGAGCAGTTCTTC. Its translation: CASSSQLTGAIYNEQFF.

The gene calls are TRBV28 and TRBJ1-3; a possible D gene is TRBD1 (5 bases). Per the germline V gene, CDR1 is MDHEN and CDR2 is SYDVKM. V lost 8 bases to trimming and J lost 1 base, with 15 bases between them. The CDR3 sequence is 15 residues long. The CDR3 region has the DNA TGTGCCAGCCTCGGACATTCTACTTCTGGAAACACCATATATTTT. It translates to CASLGHSTSGNTIYF.

This chain links TRBV2 with TRBJ1-4, with 7 nucleotides matching TRBD1. The CDR3 totals 16 residues. J lost 6 bases, V lost 8 bases, and 15 bases had no gene match. The germline CDR1 and CDR2 sequences are SNHLY and FYNNEI. CDR3 coding DNA: TGTGCCAGCGAGAGGACTCTGGGGGACAGAGATGAAAAACTGTTTTTT. Translating gives CASERTLGDRDEKLFF.

The chain joins TRBV5-1 to TRBJ2-2; 11 positions agree with TRBD1. Germline V gene sequence: CDR1 SGHRS, CDR2 YFSETQ. The CDR3 loop spans 16 amino acids. Germline trimming cut 2 bases from V and 7 bases from J; bases unmatched to any gene: 7. The DNA of the CDR3 is TGCGCCAGCAGCTTCGGACAGGGGGCGCTCGGCGGGGAGCTGTTTTTT. Amino acid sequence: CASSFGQGALGGELFF.

This clone was observed a handful of times. This rearrangement joins TRBV9 to TRBJ2-1; 8 nucleotides match TRBD2. The CDR3 spans 13 residues. Per germline, CDR1 SGDLS and CDR2 YYNGEE. V dropped 4 bases and J dropped 9; count of bases not matched to a gene: 6. This chain's CDR3 is CASSPGLEGEQFF. For the CDR3, the DNA is TGTGCCAGCAGCCCGGGACTAGAGGGTGAGCAGTTCTTC.

Turning to this clone: The junction differs from germline at one of its ends, possibly a read error. V and J are TRBV20-1 and TRBJ2-3, with D unresolved. The germline gives CDR1 DFQATT, CDR2 SNEGSKA (reference sequence). CDR3 length equals 8 residues. CDR3 sequence: CSARAGVF. CDR3 nucleotide sequence: TGCAGTGCTAGGGCAGGCGTTTTT.

The rearrangement joins TRBV28 to TRBJ1-2; D is possibly TRBD1 (5 bases). V lost 4 bases, J lost 5 bases, and 11 bases lay in between. The CDR3 length is 13 residues. The germline gives CDR1 MDHEN, CDR2 SYDVKM. This CDR3 is CASSSGTVYGYTF. Written as DNA, the CDR3 is TGTGCCAGCAGTTCCGGGACTGTTTATGGCTACACCTTC.

This clone came up once. V gene TRBV6-5 combines with J gene TRBJ2-3; D perhaps matches TRBD1 (6 bases). CDR1 and CDR2 (germline): MNHEY, SVGAGI. The CDR3 runs 14 residues. The V and J ends lost 5 bases and 0 bases respectively, with 9 bases between them. The CDR3, as DNA: TGTGCCAGCAGTCCGGACAGAAGCACAGATACGCAGTATTTT. Its translation: CASSPDRSTDTQYF.

Only one count was recorded for this clone. The chain uses TRBV30 and TRBJ1-1; D may be TRBD1 (5 bases). The CDR3 covers 13 residues. In germline, CDR1 is GTSNPN, CDR2 SVGIG (reference sequence). Trimming cost V 4 bases and J 6 bases, with 15 bases left between them. The CDR3 reads CAWTARGFAEAFF. The CDR3 DNA reads as TGTGCCTGGACGGCCCGGGGGTTTGCTGAAGCTTTCTTT.

The V and J genes are TRBV18 and TRBJ2-7; 7 bases are shared with TRBD1. The CDR3 extends over 14 amino acids. Per the germline V gene, CDR1 is KGHSH and CDR2 is LQKENI. Unmatched junction bases numbered 3, after V lost 4 bases and J lost 0 bases. This chain's CDR3 is CASSQTGPSYEQYF. CDR3 in DNA: TGTGCCAGCTCACAGACAGGGCCCTCCTACGAGCAGTACTTC.

This clone showed up just a few times. The chain is built from TRBV10-3 and TRBJ2-7; 8 bases are a match to TRBD1. V trimming: 9 bases; J trimming: 3 bases; junction bases outside the gene matches: 4. The CDR3 totals 12 residues. Germline-derived CDR1 and CDR2 are ENHRY and SYGVKD. CDR3 region: CAMGQENYEQYF. DNA for the CDR3: TGTGCCATGGGACAGGAGAACTACGAGCAGTACTTC.

V gene TRBV5-6 combines with J gene TRBJ1-1; 7 positions match TRBD1. V shed 6 bases, J shed 1 base, and the junction held 6 bases outside the gene matches. CDR3 length: 14 residues. CDR1 SGHDT and CDR2 YYEEEE come from the germline V gene. The CDR3 bases are TGTGCCAGCACCACGGGACAGACGAACACTGAAGCTTTCTTT. As protein: CASTTGQTNTEAFF.

The rearrangement uses TRBV28 and TRBJ1-5; D is undetermined. The CDR3 length is 16 residues. V was cut by 3 bases and J by 5 bases, with 17 bases left in between. Per the germline V gene, CDR1 is MDHEN and CDR2 is SYDVKM. In DNA form, the CDR3 reads TGTGCCAGCAGTTTTTCCTACGGGGATCCTTATCAGCCCCAGCATTTT. This translates into CASSFSYGDPYQPQHF.

J is TRBJ1-5 and V is TRBV28; 7 positions match TRBD1. This CDR3 is 14 amino acids long. Germline V CDR1 and CDR2: MDHEN, SYDVKM. V trimming: 5 bases; J trimming: 6 bases; junction bases outside the gene matches: 7. The CDR3 loop is CASSSPQGRQPQHF. CDR3 sequence (DNA): TGTGCCAGCAGTAGCCCACAGGGGCGTCAGCCCCAGCATTTT.

The rearrangement uses TRBV5-6 and TRBJ2-7; maybe TRBD2 (6 bases). Trimming left V 0 bases short and J 1 base short, with 14 bases between. CDR3 length: 16 amino acids. CDR1 is SGHDT, CDR2 YYEEEE, per germline. The CDR3 loop is CASSLEYGGLSYEQYF. CDR3 DNA: TGTGCCAGCAGCTTGGAATATGGGGGGTTGTCCTACGAGCAGTACTTC.

V usage is TRBV11-3 and J usage is TRBJ2-1, with 14 bases identical to TRBD2. In germline, CDR1 is SGHNT, CDR2 YENEEA. There are 15 residues in the CDR3. V dropped 4 bases and J dropped 7; count of bases not matched to a gene: 3. CDR3 in amino acids: CASSSGLAGGNEQFF. CDR3 bases: TGTGCCAGCAGCTCAGGACTAGCGGGGGGTAATGAGCAGTTCTTC.

The chain couples TRBV28 to TRBJ2-7, with 7 bases that match TRBD1. V shed 2 bases and J 2 bases; nucleotides not matched to a gene: 0. From germline, CDR1 is MDHEN and CDR2 SYDVKM. This CDR3 region has 13 residues. CDR3 in amino acids: CASSLRGPYEQYF. The CDR3 coding sequence is TGTGCCAGCAGTTTAAGGGGGCCCTACGAGCAGTACTTC.